The present T cell receptor (beta chain) was sequenced within a study of PD-L1 blockade in urothelial cancer. Study-wide context: The number of prior chemotherapy regimens per patient was 0 to 3. Blood underwent analysis 3 weeks (second dose) and 6 weeks after treatment began. Study-wide findings and caveats: Improved survival was predicted by pretreatment blood TCR clonality below the median.

TCRdb's table, derived via immunoSEQ multiplex PCR, lists solely in-frame clones and lacks some. This table holds under 95,000 clones, roughly 84% found once. About this clone: Its matching antigen is unknown.

Time point: pretreatment peripheral blood. All patients carried locally advanced or metastatic urothelial carcinoma. The receptor comes from a man aged 55 to 70 with urothelial cancer. Sequenced here: PBMCs, sampled around atezolizumab (anti-PD-L1) treatment.

The CDR3 nucleotides are TGTGCCAGCAGCTACTCCGGGACAGGAGCCTTGTATAGCAATCAGCCCCAGCATTTT. Its protein product is CASSYSGTGALYSNQPQHF. The gene calls are TRBV5-4 and TRBJ1-5, with 8 bases aligning to TRBD1. CDR3 length: 19 amino acids. V shed 3 bases, J shed 0 bases, and the junction held 14 bases outside the gene matches. Germline-derived CDR1 and CDR2 are SGHNT and YYREEE (reference sequence).